This T cell receptor (beta chain) was profiled in a study of blood T cell repertoires in COVID-19. The overall study: Samples taken during acute and convalescent COVID-19 were collected in the United States, Italy and Spain. Nucleic acid was either cDNA or gDNA, and it came from T cells, B-cell-depleted T cells, or PBMCs.

The cohort comprised adults aged roughly 18 to 95 years residing in approximately 25 US areas. The V and J ends lost 3 bases and 3 bases, in that order; junction bases with no gene match: 5. CDR3 length: 17 residues. Germline assignment: CDR1 SGDLS and CDR2 YYNGEE. The authors' processing: Amplifying reference gene primers gave estimates of nucleated cell counts. Data came from immunoSEQ multiplex PCR; TCRdb stores just in-frame clones and leaves some out. V, J and clone size derive from that table, while D and trimming were established from the DNA sequence. The sample includes hundreds of thousands of clones, about 86% seen only once; the top ten take less than 5%.

The clonotype was recovered from a woman between 40 and 50 years old with acute COVID-19. The chain employs TRBV9 and TRBJ2-1, with 14 bases lining up with TRBD2. The sequenced material came from PBMCs or T cells enriched from blood (not recorded which). This CDR3 is CASSAGTSGGSYNEQFF. For the CDR3, the DNA is TGTGCCAGCAGCGCCGGGACTAGCGGGGGTAGCTACAATGAGCAGTTCTTC.